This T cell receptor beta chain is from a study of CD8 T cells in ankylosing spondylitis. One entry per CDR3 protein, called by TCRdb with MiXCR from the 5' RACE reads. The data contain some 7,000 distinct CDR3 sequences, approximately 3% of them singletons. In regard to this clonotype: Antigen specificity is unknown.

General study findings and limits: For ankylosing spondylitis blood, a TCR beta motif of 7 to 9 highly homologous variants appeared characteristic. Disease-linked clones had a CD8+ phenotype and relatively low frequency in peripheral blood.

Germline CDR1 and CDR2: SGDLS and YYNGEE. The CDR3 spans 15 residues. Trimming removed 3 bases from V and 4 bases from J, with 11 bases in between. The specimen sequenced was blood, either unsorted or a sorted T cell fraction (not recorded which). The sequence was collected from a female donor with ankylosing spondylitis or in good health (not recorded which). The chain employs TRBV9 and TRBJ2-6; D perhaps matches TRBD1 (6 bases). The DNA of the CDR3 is TGTGCCAGCAGCGGACAGGTCTCAGGGGCCAACGTCCTGACTTTC. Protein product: CASSGQVSGANVLTF.